This T cell receptor (beta chain) emerged from a study of early T cells in non-severe SARS-CoV-2 infection. Study-level information: Sequencing of unsorted whole blood was done on bulk RNA, leaving chains unpaired.

TCRdb called the 5' RACE reads again in MiXCR, with one record for every CDR3 protein. The table lists about 61,000 distinct CDR3 sequences, 11% of them singletons. This clonotype was recorded at least ten times. With 3 bases removed from V and 5 bases from J, the gap between germline ends came to 14 bases. The CDR3 extends over 14 amino acids. The V gene's germline CDR1 is SGDLS and CDR2 YYNGEE. What was sequenced was whole blood. The receptor was derived from an adult who was a healthcare worker with PCR-confirmed SARS-CoV-2 infection or an uninfected control (not recorded which). The rearrangement uses TRBV9 and TRBJ2-5; D unresolved. CDR3 DNA sequence: TGTGCCAGCAGCGCCGCCCCGTTGGAGGAGACCCAGTACTTC. Residues: CASSAAPLEETQYF.